This T cell receptor (beta chain) was found in a study of monozygotic twins with inflammatory bowel disease. Broader study findings: Especially where disease activity was present, IBD patients had fewer clonotypes in common with others than healthy twins did.

The CDR3 runs 12 residues. Germline V CDR1 and CDR2: KGHSH, LQKENI. Template switching incorporated UMIs with a 6-nucleotide sample barcode. Following a re-call of the 5' RACE reads, TCRdb has one entry per CDR3 protein and lacks DNA. The sample includes fewer than 110,000 distinct CDR3 sequences. Blood was collected, more than 2 ml per donor. No sorting of T cells preceded isolation of total RNA from whole blood. Concerning this clonotype: The target antigen is unknown.

The sample consisted of blood. This receptor was obtained from a human donor with ulcerative colitis or Crohn's disease, or a healthy co-twin of an affected twin (not recorded which). The genes are TRBV18 and TRBJ2-7; TCRdb names TRBD1, which stays unverified in the absence of DNA. Here the CDR3 reads CASSTGAYEQYF. Full variable domain (missing parts from reference TRBV18 and TRBJ2-7): NAGVMQNPRHLVRRRGQEARLRCSPMKGHSHVYWYRQLPEEGLKFMVYLQKENIIDESGMPKERFSAEFPKEGPSILRIQQVVRGDSAAYFCASSTGAYEQYFGPGTRLTVT.